Sequencing of this T cell receptor (beta chain) was carried out in a study of blood T cells in healthy people across ages. The CDR3 extends over 15 amino acids. Germline V CDR1 and CDR2: SGHNT, YYREEE (reference sequence). J lost 2 bases, V lost 4 bases, and 8 bases had no gene match. Every donor provided approximately 10 milliliters of peripheral blood. Combining a sample-barcoded 5' primer with a J-beta primer mix, a second PCR ran for roughly 7 to 12 cycles. TCRdb passed the 5' RACE reads through MiXCR, listing each CDR3 protein once. The sample holds more than 700,000 distinct CDR3 sequences, roughly 50% seen once.

The chain links TRBV5-4 to TRBJ2-7; 8 bases line up with TRBD1. The sequence came from an older man in good health. Sample: blood. The CDR3 is CASSLMTGEPYEQYF. The CDR3 DNA reads TGTGCCAGCAGCCTCATGACAGGGGAGCCCTACGAGCAGTACTTC. The variable domain in full, completed from reference TRBV5-4 and TRBJ2-7, reads ETGVTQSPTHLIKTRGQQVTLRCSSQSGHNTVSWYQQALGQGPQFIFQYYREEENGRGNFPPRFSGLQFPNYSSELNVNALELDDSALYLCASSLMTGEPYEQYFGPGTRLTVT.